A selection of T cell receptor beta chains follows, all from one sample in a study of blood T cell repertoires in COVID-19. TCRdb's table, derived via immunoSEQ multiplex PCR, lists solely in-frame clones and lacks some. The sample lists about 400,000 clones, roughly 91% occurring once. The sequenced material came from PBMCs or T cells enriched from blood (not recorded which). The source of these receptors is a woman aged 25 to 39 who had recovered from COVID-19. CDR3s include the opening cysteine and the closing phenylalanine or tryptophan. The order of the fields is J gene, D gene, V gene, clone size, CDR3 protein, CDR3 DNA. A D gene is named only where the DNA matches it firmly. Clone sizes are given selectively: once, few, many, or a class where the clone is expanded.

TRBJ2-1	NA	TRBV6-4	NA	CASSRTIDNEQFF	TGTGCCAGCAGCCGAACCATAGACAATGAGCAGTTCTTC
TRBJ2-2	NA	TRBV9	once	CASSRSSGANTGELFF	TGTGCCAGCAGCCGCTCCTCGGGAGCTAACACCGGGGAGCTGTTTTTT
TRBJ2-7	NA	TRBV28	NA	CASGLARYEQYF	TGTGCCAGCGGGCTAGCGCGGTACGAGCAGTACTTC
TRBJ1-6	NA	TRBV5-1	NA	CASSLDLQGTYNSPLHF	TGCGCCAGCAGCTTGGACCTACAGGGTACCTATAATTCACCCCTCCACTTT
TRBJ2-7	TRBD2	TRBV9	NA	CASSEGTSAYEQYF	TGTGCCAGCAGCGAAGGGACTAGCGCCTACGAGCAGTACTTC
TRBJ1-3	NA	TRBV7-9	few	CASTFLGDSGNTIYF	TGTGCCAGCACCTTTTTGGGAGACTCTGGAAACACCATATATTTT
TRBJ1-4	NA	TRBV27	once	CASSSLGSLNEKLFF	TGTGCCAGCAGTTCCCTCGGGTCTCTAAATGAAAAACTGTTTTTT
TRBJ2-1	NA	TRBV7-9	NA	CASSSLSSYNEQFF	TGTGCCAGCAGCAGCCTCTCCTCTTACAATGAGCAGTTCTTC
TRBJ1-2	NA	TRBV15	NA	CATSRELQTGYTF	TGTGCCACCAGCAGAGAACTACAAACGGGCTACACCTTC
TRBJ2-3	TRBD1	TRBV27	NA	CASRPNRGRSTDTQYF	TGTGCCAGCAGGCCGAACAGGGGGCGAAGCACAGATACGCAGTATTTT
TRBJ1-1	NA	TRBV2	NA	CASSLRLNTEAFF	TGTGCCAGCAGCCTTAGATTGAACACTGAAGCTTTCTTT
TRBJ1-1	NA	TRBV28	NA	CASSPEYTEAFF	TGTGCCAGCAGTCCTGAGTACACTGAAGCTTTCTTT
TRBJ2-3	NA	TRBV24-1	NA	CATSDTGTPTDTQYF	TGTGCCACCAGTGACACCGGGACACCGACAGATACGCAGTATTTT
TRBJ2-7	TRBD2	TRBV11-2	NA	CASSLEWGGSYEQYF	TGTGCCAGCAGCTTAGAGTGGGGGGGCTCCTACGAGCAGTACTTC
TRBJ1-6	TRBD1	TRBV6-2/TRBV6-3	NA	CASSYSGQENSPLHF	TGTGCCAGCAGTTACTCGGGACAGGAAAATTCACCCCTCCACTTT
TRBJ1-6	NA	TRBV28	once	CASSFVSSPLHF	TGTGCCAGCAGTTTTGTTAGCTCACCCCTCCACTTT
TRBJ2-3	NA	TRBV10-3	NA	CAISEGEGTQYF	TGTGCCATCAGTGAAGGGGAAGGTACGCAGTATTTT
TRBJ2-1	TRBD2	TRBV3-1/TRBV3-2	NA	CATRLAGADEQFF	TGTGCCACCAGACTAGCGGGAGCGGATGAGCAGTTCTTC
TRBJ2-7	TRBD1	TRBV4-1	NA	CASSQGRGGASYEQYF	TGCGCCAGCAGCCAAGGAAGAGGGGGCGCCTCCTACGAGCAGTACTTC
TRBJ2-5	NA	TRBV19	NA	CASRTRGLQETQYF	TGTGCCAGTAGGACAAGGGGACTCCAAGAGACCCAGTACTTC
TRBJ2-3	NA	TRBV5-1	NA	CASSLVSGSTDTQYF	TGCGCCAGCAGCTTGGTTAGCGGCTCCACAGATACGCAGTATTTT
TRBJ2-5	NA	TRBV10-1	NA	CASSGTQTGEIQYF	TGCGCCAGCAGCGGGACACAAACTGGGGAGATCCAGTACTTC
TRBJ2-1	NA	TRBV29-1	NA	CSVDRGGKIGQFF	TGCAGCGTTGACAGGGGTGGGAAAATAGGGCAGTTCTTC
TRBJ2-2	NA	TRBV7-2	NA	CASSLDFSNTGELFF	TGTGCCAGCAGCTTAGACTTTTCTAACACCGGGGAGCTGTTTTTT
TRBJ2-3	TRBD1	TRBV28	NA	CASSPRRTGAPHTDTQYF	TGTGCCAGCAGTCCCCGGCGGACAGGGGCACCCCACACAGATACGCAGTATTTT
TRBJ2-3	NA	TRBV5-1	NA	CASRSGPSTDTQYF	TGCGCCAGCAGAAGTGGGCCTAGCACAGATACGCAGTATTTT
TRBJ1-1	NA	TRBV5-1	NA	CASSSSWRGSANTEAFF	TGCGCCAGCAGCTCGAGTTGGAGAGGATCAGCGAACACTGAAGCTTTCTTT
TRBJ1-1	NA	TRBV6-5	NA	CASSYGRSTEAFF	TGTGCCAGCAGTTATGGGCGAAGCACTGAAGCTTTCTTT
TRBJ2-1	TRBD2	TRBV11-2	NA	CASSSVLAGPNEQFF	TGTGCCAGCAGCTCGGTGCTAGCGGGACCCAATGAGCAGTTCTTC
TRBJ2-7	TRBD1	TRBV25-1	NA	CASSFQGALTRQYF	TGTGCCAGCAGTTTCCAGGGGGCCCTTACGAGGCAGTACTTC
TRBJ1-2	NA	TRBV7-2	NA	CASSLEVGQGSGYTF	TGTGCCAGCAGCTTAGAGGTCGGTCAGGGCTCTGGCTACACCTTC
TRBJ2-5	TRBD1	TRBV30	NA	CAWRPTGGGTQYF	TGTGCCTGGAGACCTACAGGGGGAGGGACCCAGTACTTC
TRBJ2-4	NA	TRBV19	NA	CASRAGRSRGYIQYF	TGTGCCAGTAGGGCGGGGCGGTCCCGGGGGTACATTCAGTACTTC
TRBJ1-2	NA	TRBV4-1	once	CASSQATGIYGYTF	TGCGCCAGCAGCCAAGCAACAGGGATCTATGGCTACACCTTC
TRBJ2-5	TRBD2	TRBV5-1	NA	CASSFGLAVLETQYF	TGCGCCAGCAGCTTCGGACTAGCGGTTTTAGAGACCCAGTACTTC
TRBJ1-1	NA	TRBV4-3	few	CASSQDAAGGWNTEAFF	TGCGCCAGCAGCCAAGATGCAGCAGGTGGGTGGAACACTGAAGCTTTCTTT
TRBJ2-7	TRBD1	TRBV9	NA	CASSATGGLYEQYF	TGTGCCAGCAGCGCGACAGGGGGCTTATACGAGCAGTACTTC
TRBJ2-1	TRBD1	TRBV2	NA	CASSSQGISYNEQFF	TGTGCCAGCAGTTCACAGGGGATATCCTACAATGAGCAGTTCTTC
TRBJ1-5	NA	TRBV7-9	NA	CASSPPGAGNQPQHF	TGTGCCAGCAGCCCACCAGGGGCAGGCAATCAGCCCCAGCATTTT
TRBJ1-6	TRBD1	TRBV27	NA	CASSYGTENSPLHF	TGTGCCAGCAGCTATGGGACAGAGAATTCACCCCTCCACTTT
TRBJ2-3	TRBD2	TRBV14	NA	CASSQDQIPGEGTQYF	TGTGCCAGCAGCCAAGATCAAATCCCGGGGGAGGGTACGCAGTATTTT
TRBJ2-3	TRBD2	TRBV29-1	NA	CSVGPGGRTDTQYF	TGCAGCGTTGGTCCGGGGGGTAGGACAGATACGCAGTATTTT
TRBJ1-3	NA	TRBV29-1	NA	CSVEAWDSNSGNTIYF	TGCAGCGTTGAAGCTTGGGACTCCAACTCTGGAAACACCATATATTTT
TRBJ2-5	TRBD2	TRBV2	NA	CASQTSGGGQETQYF	TGTGCCAGCCAAACTAGCGGGGGGGGTCAAGAGACCCAGTACTTC
TRBJ2-2	NA	TRBV30	NA	CAWIQGRELFF	TGTGCCTGGATCCAGGGCCGGGAGCTGTTTTTT
TRBJ1-5	NA	TRBV7-8	NA	CASSPYPRAEQGQPQHF	TGTGCCAGCAGCCCCTACCCCCGGGCCGAACAGGGTCAGCCCCAGCATTTT
TRBJ1-2	NA	TRBV5-1	NA	CASSDEPGALNYGYTF	TGCGCCAGCAGCGACGAACCAGGGGCTCTGAACTATGGCTACACCTTC
TRBJ1-2	TRBD1	TRBV19	NA	CATRQGIGANYGYTF	TGTGCCACAAGACAGGGGATTGGGGCTAACTATGGCTACACCTTC
TRBJ1-4	NA	TRBV24-1	NA	CANLVWHIAYEKLFF	TGTGCCAACCTAGTCTGGCATATTGCCTATGAAAAACTGTTTTTT
TRBJ1-2	TRBD1	TRBV6-2/TRBV6-3	NA	CASSYDRGAYGYTF	TGTGCCAGCAGTTACGACAGGGGGGCCTATGGCTACACCTTC
TRBJ2-7	TRBD1	TRBV10-3	NA	CAISESYGTGLTNRAREQYF	TGTGCCATCAGTGAGTCGTACGGGACAGGGTTGACTAATCGGGCGCGCGAGCAGTACTTC
TRBJ1-2	TRBD1	TRBV29-1	NA	CSVVGTGDYGYTF	TGCAGCGTTGTCGGGACAGGGGACTATGGCTACACCTTC
TRBJ1-1	NA	TRBV19	NA	CASSIPRGLNTEAFF	TGTGCCAGTAGTATCCCCAGGGGTTTGAACACTGAAGCTTTCTTT